This T cell receptor (beta chain) was recovered during a study of blood T cell repertoires in COVID-19. About the study: Researchers got acute and convalescent COVID-19 samples from the United States, Italy and Spain. T cells, B-cell-depleted T cells, or PBMCs supplied cDNA or gDNA.

In Seattle, patients joined the study during active infection and were tracked longitudinally. Germline CDR1 is LNHDA and CDR2 is SQIVND (reference sequence). This CDR3 has 17 amino acids. Trimming cost V 1 base and J 0 bases, with 12 bases left between them. Original analysis: For nucleated cells, counts were estimated from reference gene primer amplification. Sequenced by immunoSEQ multiplex PCR; TCRdb stores in-frame clones only, minus some. The DNA gave D and trimming, while V, J and clone size come from that table. The sample carries some 190,000 clones, 84% recorded once. This sequence was found in a woman at least 80 years old with COVID-19, enrolled during active disease. The chain is built from TRBV19 and TRBJ1-4, with D possibly matching TRBD1 (5 bases). The sample comprised peripheral blood. The CDR3 loop reads CASSIGGRAATNEKLFF. The CDR3 DNA reads TGTGCCAGTAGTATAGGCGGCAGGGCCGCAACTAATGAAAAACTGTTTTTT.